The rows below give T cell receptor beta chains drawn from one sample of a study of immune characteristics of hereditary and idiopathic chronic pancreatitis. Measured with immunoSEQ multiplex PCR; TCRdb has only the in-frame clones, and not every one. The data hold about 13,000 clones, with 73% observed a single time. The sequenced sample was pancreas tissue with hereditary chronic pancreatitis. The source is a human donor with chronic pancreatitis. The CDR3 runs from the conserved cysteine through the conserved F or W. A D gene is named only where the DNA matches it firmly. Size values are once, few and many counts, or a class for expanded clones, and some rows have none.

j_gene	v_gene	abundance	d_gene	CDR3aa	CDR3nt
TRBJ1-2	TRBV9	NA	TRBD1	CASSPSGTGVYGYTF	TGTGCCAGCAGCCCCTCCGGGACAGGGGTCTATGGCTACACCTTC
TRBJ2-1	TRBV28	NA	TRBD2	CASSPTPSGGVHEQFF	TGTGCCAGCAGCCCAACCCCTAGCGGGGGCGTTCATGAGCAGTTCTTC
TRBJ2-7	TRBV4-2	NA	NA	CASSPNPGGTGPQYEQYF	TGTGCCAGCAGCCCCAATCCCGGGGGCACAGGCCCCCAATACGAGCAGTACTTC
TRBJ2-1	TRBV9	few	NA	CASSVNSVNEQFF	TGTGCCAGCAGCGTAAATAGCGTCAATGAGCAGTTCTTC
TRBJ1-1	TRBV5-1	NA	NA	CASTSSGYTEAFF	TGCGCCAGCACCTCGAGTGGGTACACTGAAGCTTTCTTT
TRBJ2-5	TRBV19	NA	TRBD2	CASSRGAGEETQYF	TGTGCCAGTAGTAGGGGAGCGGGAGAAGAGACCCAGTACTTC
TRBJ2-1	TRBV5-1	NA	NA	CASRLNLDEQFF	TGCGCCAGCAGATTAAATTTGGATGAGCAGTTCTTC
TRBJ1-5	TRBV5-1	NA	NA	CASSLKPGGQPQHF	TGCGCCAGCAGCTTGAAGCCGGGGGGCCAGCCCCAGCATTTT
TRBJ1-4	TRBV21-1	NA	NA	CASSTNRQGLNEKLFF	TGTGCCAGCAGCACTAATCGACAGGGCCTTAATGAAAAACTGTTTTTT
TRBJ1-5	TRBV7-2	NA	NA	CASSDGSRTSNQPQHF	TGTGCCAGCAGCGACGGTAGTAGAACGAGCAATCAGCCCCAGCATTTT
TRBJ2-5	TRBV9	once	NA	CARERWREETQYF	TGTGCCAGAGAGAGGTGGCGGGAAGAGACCCAGTACTTC
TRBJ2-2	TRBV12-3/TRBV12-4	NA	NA	CASSQQARGELFF	TGTGCCAGCAGTCAACAGGCGCGCGGGGAGCTGTTTTTT
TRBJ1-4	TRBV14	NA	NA	CASSRGLNEKLFF	TGTGCCAGCAGCCGGGGACTTAATGAAAAACTGTTTTTT
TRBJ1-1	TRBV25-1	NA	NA	CAGSEYLQGRSEAFF	TGTGCCGGCAGTGAATACCTTCAGGGAAGGAGTGAAGCTTTCTTT
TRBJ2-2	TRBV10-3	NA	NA	CAISTGGDYEIGELFF	TGTGCCATCAGTACAGGGGGGGATTATGAGATCGGGGAGCTGTTTTTT
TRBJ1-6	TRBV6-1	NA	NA	CASSDQGNRASPLHF	TGTGCCAGCAGTGACCAGGGAAACAGGGCCTCACCCCTCCACTTT